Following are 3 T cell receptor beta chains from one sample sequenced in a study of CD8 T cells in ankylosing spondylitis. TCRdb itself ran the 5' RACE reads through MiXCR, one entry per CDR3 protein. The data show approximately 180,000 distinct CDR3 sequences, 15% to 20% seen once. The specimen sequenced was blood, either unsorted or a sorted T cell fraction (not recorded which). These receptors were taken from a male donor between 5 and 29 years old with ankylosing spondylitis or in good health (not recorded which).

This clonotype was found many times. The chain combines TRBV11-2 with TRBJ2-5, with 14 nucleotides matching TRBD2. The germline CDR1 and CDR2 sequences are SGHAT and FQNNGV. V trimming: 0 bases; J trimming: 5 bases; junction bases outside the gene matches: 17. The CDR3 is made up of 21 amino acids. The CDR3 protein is CASSLEFRGTSGSGGRETQYF. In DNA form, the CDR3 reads TGTGCCAGCAGCTTAGAGTTTAGGGGGACTAGCGGGAGCGGGGGTCGGGAGACCCAGTACTTC.

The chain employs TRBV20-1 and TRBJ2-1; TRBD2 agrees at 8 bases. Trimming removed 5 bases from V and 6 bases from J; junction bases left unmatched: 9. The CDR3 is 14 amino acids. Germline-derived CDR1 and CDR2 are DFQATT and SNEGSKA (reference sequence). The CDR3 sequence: CSAGREGLGNEQFF. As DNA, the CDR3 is TGCAGTGCTGGACGGGAGGGCCTTGGCAATGAGCAGTTCTTC.

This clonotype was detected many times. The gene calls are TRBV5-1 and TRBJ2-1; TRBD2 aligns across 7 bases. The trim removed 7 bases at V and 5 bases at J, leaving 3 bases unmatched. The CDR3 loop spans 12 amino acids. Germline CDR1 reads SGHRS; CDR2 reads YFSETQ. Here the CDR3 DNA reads TGCGCCAGCCAGCGGGAAGACAATGAGCAGTTCTTC. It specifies CASQREDNEQFF. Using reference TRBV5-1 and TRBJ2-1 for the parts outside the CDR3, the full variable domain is KAGVTQTPRYLIKTRGQQVTLSCSPISGHRSVSWYQQTPGQGLQFLFEYFSETQRNKGNFPGRFSGRQFSNSRSEMNVSTLELGDSALYLCASQREDNEQFFGPGTRLTVL.